The T cell receptor (beta chain) under discussion was sequenced for a study of regulatory T cells in long-lasting Graves disease. To make TCR beta libraries, researchers used iRepertoire HTBI primers and Arm-PCR of CDR3 regions. TCRdb re-derived calls from the multiplex PCR reads in MiXCR, one entry per CDR3 protein. Among hundreds of thousands of distinct CDR3 sequences listed, 15% to 20% were seen once. The study's findings and limits: A reduction in accuracy may have resulted from the small sample size.

Time point of the sample: newly diagnosed GD, antithyroid drugs for less than 3 months. The TCR library was made from RNA extracted from PBMCs. The source of the patients was an endocrinology department in Xi'an, China. Worth noting for this clonotype: Its antigen is currently unknown.

The CDR3 runs 17 residues. Germline V CDR1 and CDR2: MNHNS, SASEGT. V lost 5 bases, J lost 3 bases, and 12 bases stayed unmatched. The same sample was also studied in work on T cells in Graves' hyperthyroidism and ophthalmopathy. This second study says: For ophthalmopathy, model prediction preceded onset by a median roughly 5.9 months.

This rearrangement joins TRBV6-1 to TRBJ2-7, with 11 positions matching TRBD1. The receptor was isolated from a man aged 18-30 years with Graves disease. Sample: peripheral blood mononuclear cells (PBMCs), taken at new diagnosis, from a patient treated with antithyroid drugs. CDR3 sequence (DNA): TGTGCCAGCAGTATACACTCCGGGACAGGGGGAGTCTACGAGCAGTACTTC. This encodes CASSIHSGTGGVYEQYF.